This T cell receptor (beta chain) derives from a study of shared clonotypes between healthy human individuals (dated by TCRdb to between 2020 and 2021). Background for the entire study: The cohort comprised a couple of women and a few men aged 18 to 49 years. For each donor, CD4 naive and CD4 memory were each given three plates, CD8 naive was given two plates, and CD8 memory was given one plate. To estimate repertoire size and how much clonotype sharing occurs between individuals, the study deeply sequenced the blood TCR repertoires of five healthy adults. Different laboratories and diverse techniques were used to prepare libraries and sequence TCR repertoires, to increase sequencing depth and limit assay-specific biases. Per donor, leukapheresis produced somewhere between about 0.9 and 10 billion PBMCs. Summary of the overall study and its limitations: Because the study included a small number of donors, the genetic and exposure-history diversity represented was limited. Only blood was sampled, and tissue TCR repertoires likely differ from those in blood. Naive subsets generally had larger estimated clonotype richness than memory subsets did. Incomplete sequencing was indicated by rarefaction of sorted-subset datasets, despite the large sequencing depth. Pairwise subsampling led to the expectation that sequencing depth would affect the degree of clonotype sharing among donors. Across a handful of donors, 4.5% to 6.5% of naive CD4, roughly 3.3% of naive CD8, about 2.3% of memory CD4, and about 0.44% of memory CD8 clonotypes were shared. Clonotypes shared by all four sorted-subset donors showed higher generation probabilities than non-shared clonotypes.

The donors were healthy, HIV-negative adults who had no recently reported acute infections or vaccinations. Every donor was a Caucasian adult residing in Nashville, Tennessee, USA. CD4+ T cells were enriched by magnetic negative selection, after which naive cells were positively selected on CD45RA and the negative fraction was taken as the memory subset. Blood was obtained by leukapheresis, after which PBMCs were separated by Ficoll-Histopaque density gradient centrifugation and cryopreserved in liquid nitrogen vapor phase. Analytical flow cytometry was used to check the purity and quantity of every magnetically sorted T cell population. Each sorted fraction had its genomic DNA isolated and then quantified by UV absorbance on a Nanodrop 2000c. From a lookup of the germline V gene, CDR1 and CDR2 are MNHEY and SVGAGI. The CDR3 runs 14 residues from the cysteine to the phenylalanine. Here the CDR3 DNA is all that survives: 42 bases in frame from base 1. V loses 5 bases of germline sequence and J loses 7 bases, and the interval between the two ends is 15 bases.

Using the deep immunoSEQ assay, multiplex PCR amplified TCR CDR3 regions from genomic DNA. Genomic DNA extracted from each cell subset was distributed evenly over all wells of several immunoSEQ 96-well plates, and each plate served as one replicate. For sorted subsets, about 200 ng genomic DNA, equal to some 28,000 T cell genomes, was loaded into each replicate PCR. Purified libraries were measured with a Qubit 3.0 fluorometer, size-checked on a Bioanalyzer 2100, and measured again with the KAPA Library Quantification kit. Every immunoSEQ 96-well plate was sequenced on a dedicated single-read 150-cycle Illumina NextSeq 550 flow cell. Processing in the source paper ran as follows. The immunoSEQ output contained only junctional sequences without quality scores, so filtering could not match that applied to full-length reads. To assign V/J genes and CDR3, sequences were annotated against IMGT germline references using PyIR, a Python wrapper for IgBLAST v1.9. Any read was removed if the V/J assignment was weak (E-value above 1e-6), the CDR3 was missing, or the read contained stop codons, out-of-frame junctions, or ambiguous translated residues. V3J clonotypes were defined as sequences sharing an identical inferred V gene, J gene, and CDR3 amino acid sequence. Percentage overlap between repertoires was calculated by dividing the number of shared unique clonotypes by the size of the smaller repertoire. RTK rarefaction, the Chao1 estimator, and Recon v2.1 estimates of unobserved clonotypes were used to assess repertoire richness. Generation probabilities for all TCRbeta clonotypes obtained by the gDNA method from a handful of donors were computed using OLGA. What TCRdb holds here is the immuneACCESS table cut down to in-frame rearrangements. Part of the clones is not present; checked against another copy, under half of the missing clones reflect an unresolved V gene, and the others are unexplained. The V and J calls and clone size are taken from that table; D and trimming were inferred from the DNA. The sample profile shows 2 million to 2.5 million clones; about 90% of them were found once. In total, the top ten clones hold 0.3% to 0.4% of the sample.

With respect to this clone: The target of this receptor is not known. Per-base qualities were not stored, and no clone one base away is much larger.

This TCR was recovered from a young man in good health. Some clones in this sample may be carry-over from other donors' samples. The material sequenced was naive CD4+ T cells from PBMCs. Interpreted using the paper, the cell subset or site label stands for: CD45RA+ positively selected. This receptor chain uses TRBV6-5 and TRBJ2-1; 5 matching bases give a weak D call of TRBD1. The CDR3 sequence is CASSRGQATNEQFF. The bases read TGTGCCAGCAGTAGGGGCCAAGCGACGAATGAGCAGTTCTTC.